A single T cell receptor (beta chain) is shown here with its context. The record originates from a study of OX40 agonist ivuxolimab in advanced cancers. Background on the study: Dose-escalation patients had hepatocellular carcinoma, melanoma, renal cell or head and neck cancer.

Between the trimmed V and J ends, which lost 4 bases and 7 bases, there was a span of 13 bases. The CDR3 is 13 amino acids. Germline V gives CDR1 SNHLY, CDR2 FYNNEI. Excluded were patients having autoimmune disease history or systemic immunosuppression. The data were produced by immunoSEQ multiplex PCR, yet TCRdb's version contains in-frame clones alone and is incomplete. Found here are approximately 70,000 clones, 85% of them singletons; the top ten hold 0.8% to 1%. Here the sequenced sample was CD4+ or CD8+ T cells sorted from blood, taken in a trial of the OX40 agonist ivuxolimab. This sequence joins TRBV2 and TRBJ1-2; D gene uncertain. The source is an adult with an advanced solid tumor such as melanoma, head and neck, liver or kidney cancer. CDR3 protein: CASSGLAVGGYTF. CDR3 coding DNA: TGTGCCAGCAGTGGGCTGGCAGTGGGTGGCTACACCTTC.